This TCR beta chain was identified during a study of T-cell reconstitution after alpha-beta-depleted transplantation in children. Study-level findings and limits: Most T-cell counts and diversity one year after the transplant came from T cells that were newly produced.

The TCRbeta library incorporated unique molecular identifiers. TCRdb re-called the PCR reads with MiXCR, one entry per CDR3 protein. The profile covers 500,000 to 600,000 distinct CDR3 sequences, with roughly a quarter appearing a single time and 35% to 40% taken by the ten largest. Concerning this clonotype: Its target is unknown.

This CDR3 has 15 amino acids. Germline lookup yields CDR1 SEHNR and CDR2 FQNEAQ (reference sequence). V shed 7 bases, J shed 4 bases, and the junction held 8 bases outside the gene matches. The sequence derives from a boy under two years old with Wiskott-Aldrich syndrome, due to receive a stem cell transplant. Specimen: PBMCs, collected before TCRalphabeta/CD19-depleted stem cell transplant. The chain uses TRBV7-9 and TRBJ2-1; 9 nucleotides agree with TRBD2. CDR3 nucleotides: TGTGCCAGCACCCTACTAGCGGGCCTATACAATGAGCAGTTCTTC. Protein product: CASTLLAGLYNEQFF.